One TCR beta chain is described in this entry. Its antigen is undetermined. The ends were cut back, 5 bases at V and 5 bases at J, with 21 bases in the middle. The CDR3 is made up of 16 amino acids. The germline CDR1 and CDR2 sequences are SEHNR and FQNEAQ (reference sequence). Clones were sequenced by immunoSEQ multiplex PCR, and TCRdb holds only the in-frame ones, with some missing. Of several hundred clones listed, about four fifths are singletons. The sample belongs to a study of chemoradiotherapy in HPV16-positive cancers. About the research overall: A couple of HPV16-positive patients' cells yielded candidate HPV-specific clones and common motifs. Overall study results and limits: The functional HPV-specific definition rests on just a couple of HPV16-positive patients.

The sample consisted of tumor tissue, taken from a patient who underwent chemoradiotherapy. The receptor comes from a human donor with HPV-associated anogenital cancer. The gene calls are TRBV7-9 and TRBJ2-5; D possibly uses TRBD1 or TRBD2 (5 bases each). The CDR3 DNA reads as TGTGCCAGCAGCGCCAGTCAGGGAGTACTGAGGGAGACCCAGTACTTC. It specifies CASSASQGVLRETQYF. Full variable domain (rest looked up from reference TRBV7-9 and TRBJ2-5): DTGVSQNPRHKITKRGQNVTFRCDPISEHNRLYWYRQTLGQGPEFLTYFQNEAQLEKSRLLSDRFSAERPKGSFSTLEIQRTEQGDSAMYLCASSASQGVLRETQYFGPGTRLLVL.